This T cell receptor beta chain comes out of a study of cytomegalovirus exposure and HLA in healthy donors. Regarding this clone: The antigen remains unidentified.

The CDR3 consists of 14 residues. With 5 bases removed from V and 8 bases from J, the gap between germline ends came to 16 bases. From germline, CDR1 is SGHAT and CDR2 FQNNGV. The PCR had 60 Vbeta and 13 Jbeta primers. Clones were sequenced by immunoSEQ multiplex PCR, and TCRdb holds only the in-frame ones, with some missing. The sample consists of around 250,000 clones, over 90% of them appearing once. Regarding the study as a whole: Earlier findings revealed that most TCR beta V segments proved productive either about 87% or about 30% of the time.

This TCR came from a girl between 2 and 10 years old in good health and CMV-seronegative. The chain recombines TRBV11-2 with TRBJ2-1; a possible D gene is TRBD2 (6 bases). Sequencing was performed on PBMCs. This chain's CDR3 is CASSMDYRGDEQFF. The DNA for the CDR3 is TGTGCCAGCAGCATGGACTACCGGGGCGATGAGCAGTTCTTC.